This TCR beta chain originates from a study of CD8+CD57+ T cells in acquired aplastic anemia. Across the study: The sorted CD4+ and CD8+ cells yielded an average roughly 3 ug of DNA. An average of roughly 10 million reads for CD4+ cells was obtained from healthy donors. Overall study findings and caveats: Patients showed no significant difference from controls in CD8+ Simpson's diversity.

As concerns this clonotype: The antigen is not known.

TCR beta VDJ and CDR3 profiling used genomic DNA as template. MiXCR was run by TCRdb on the reads, yielding one entry per CDR3 protein. The sample shows about 400,000 distinct CDR3 sequences, about two thirds of them seen only once. Sequencing input: sorted CD4+, CD8+, or CD8+CD57+ T cells (not recorded which) from PBMCs. The receptor's source is a human donor in good health, serving as a control.

CDR3 residues: CASSETRDLYTEEFF. The CDR3 DNA sequence: TGTGCCAGCAGCGAAACACGGGACCTATACACTGAAGAGTTCTTT. The chain combines TRBV28 with TRBJ1-1; the D gene is possibly TRBD1 (5 bases). Germline V gene data show CDR1 as MDHEN and CDR2 as SYDVKM. Trimming took off 6 bases at V and 14 bases at J, with 28 bases between the two ends. The CDR3 is made up of 15 amino acids.